The 18 T cell receptor beta chains listed next were all sequenced from one sample in a study of T-cell reconstitution after alpha-beta-depleted transplantation in children. Preparation of the TCRbeta library used unique molecular identifiers. TCRdb reprocessed the PCR reads with MiXCR, giving one entry per CDR3 protein. Altogether 450,000 to 500,000 distinct CDR3 sequences are present, roughly an eighth being singletons, with the ten largest covering 5% to 6%. This sample comprised PBMCs from the stem cell graft donor, obtained from the stem cell graft. The receptors were gathered from a human donor who donated a stem cell graft to a child with combined immunodeficiency.

This clonotype was counted many times. The chain couples TRBV6-1 to TRBJ1-1; D might be TRBD1 (5 bases). The CDR3 is 15 amino acids. V lost 6 bases and J 1 base, leaving 15 bases between the germline ends. CDR1 is MNHNS, CDR2 SASEGT, per germline. The CDR3 DNA follows: TGTGCCAGCAGCGACAGCGGTCCCTCGAACACTGAAGCTTTCTTT. Its translation is CASSDSGPSNTEAFF.

The V gene is TRBV4-3, the J gene TRBJ2-6, with D unclear. The V end was cut by 0 bases, the J end by 0 bases, with 9 bases between. Germline V gene lookup returns CDR1 LGHNA and CDR2 YSLEER. This CDR3 is built from 17 residues. The CDR3 region is CASSQDRVNSGANVLTF. The CDR3 DNA reads TGCGCCAGCAGCCAAGATCGAGTTAACTCTGGGGCCAACGTCCTGACTTTC.

This clonotype was detected ten times or more. This rearrangement joins TRBV20-1 to TRBJ2-1; possibly TRBD2 for D (5 bases). Trimming shortened V by 0 bases and J by 0 bases, and 12 bases separated the two germline ends. The germline CDR1 and CDR2 sequences are DFQATT and SNEGSKA (reference sequence). CDR3 length: 16 residues. CDR3 in amino acids: CSARDRGHLSYNEQFF. The CDR3 nucleotides read TGCAGTGCTAGAGATCGAGGGCACCTCTCCTACAATGAGCAGTTCTTC.

This clonotype has a count of ten or more. The gene calls are TRBV4-3 and TRBJ2-3; unclear D gene. The CDR3 runs to 15 residues. Trimming pared 5 bases from V and 0 bases from J, leaving 12 bases between. Germline CDR1 and CDR2: LGHNA and YSLEER. The CDR3 loop reads CASSWGVFSTDTQYF. As DNA, the CDR3 is TGCGCCAGCAGCTGGGGTGTATTTAGCACAGATACGCAGTATTTT.

This clonotype was observed a handful of times. V is TRBV20-1 and J is TRBJ2-3, with TRBD1 matching 8 bases. J was trimmed by 4 bases and V by 7 bases; bases with no gene match: 13. Germline CDR1 reads DFQATT; CDR2 reads SNEGSKA (reference sequence). This CDR3 has 15 amino acids. As DNA, the CDR3 is TGCAGTGTAGAGTTCAGGGGGCTTGTGGCAGATACGCAGTATTTT. Amino acid sequence: CSVEFRGLVADTQYF.

This chain connects TRBV12-3 or TRBV12-4 to TRBJ2-5, with D perhaps given as TRBD1 or TRBD2 (5 bases each). V lost 5 bases and J 5 bases, leaving 12 bases between the germline ends. This CDR3 has 13 residues. CDR3 sequence (DNA): TGTGCCAGCAGTACCGGGACCCCCGAGACCCAGTACTTC. Translation gives CASSTGTPETQYF.

This clonotype was seen ten or more times. The CDR3 bases are TGTGCCAGCAGTTTAAATCTAGCGGGCCTCTGGCACGAGCAGTACTTC. Encoded protein: CASSLNLAGLWHEQYF. This rearrangement joins TRBV12-3 or TRBV12-4 to TRBJ2-7; the match to TRBD2 covers 8 bases. Germline trimming cut 2 bases from V and 5 bases from J; bases unmatched to any gene: 11. The CDR3 sequence is 16 residues long.

The genes are TRBV29-1 and TRBJ2-3, with D possibly TRBD1 on 5 matching bases. This CDR3 spans 15 amino acids. Trimming left V 5 bases short and J 0 bases short, with 15 bases between. Germline CDR1 is SQVTM and CDR2 is ANQGSEA. The CDR3 is CSVYARTLSTDTQYF. Written as DNA, the CDR3 is TGCAGCGTTTACGCTAGGACACTTAGCACAGATACGCAGTATTTT.

This clonotype was observed at least ten times. CDR3 in DNA: TGCGCCAGCAGCCGCCGGGACAGAGAGACCGGGGAGCTGTTTTTT. It translates to CASSRRDRETGELFF. V is TRBV4-3 and J is TRBJ2-2, with 7 positions matching TRBD1. The germline V gene encodes CDR1 LGHNA and CDR2 YSLEER. V was clipped by 4 bases and J by 5 bases; unmatched bases: 7. The CDR3 is made up of 15 amino acids.

This sequence joins TRBV27 and TRBJ2-2; 8 bases align to TRBD1. Losses at the gene ends were 4 bases for V and 7 bases for J; bases not matched to a gene: 5. Germline V gene lookup returns CDR1 MNHEY and CDR2 SMNVEV (reference sequence). This CDR3 is 14 amino acids long. The CDR3 sequence: CASSSPTGDGELFF. As DNA, the CDR3 is TGTGCCAGCAGTTCGCCGACAGGGGACGGGGAGCTGTTTTTT.

This clonotype has ten or more counts. The V call is TRBV7-9, the J call TRBJ2-3, with a tentative D call TRBD1 (6 bases). V dropped 5 bases and J dropped 2 bases, with 17 bases sitting between them. Per the germline V gene, CDR1 is SEHNR and CDR2 is FQNEAQ (reference sequence). This CDR3 has 16 residues. The CDR3 sequence: CASSAPYREITDTQYF. The CDR3 coding sequence is TGTGCCAGCAGCGCGCCGTACAGGGAGATCACAGATACGCAGTATTTT. Full variable domain (remainder filled in from reference TRBV7-9 and TRBJ2-3): DTGVSQNPRHKITKRGQNVTFRCDPISEHNRLYWYRQTLGQGPEFLTYFQNEAQLEKSRLLSDRFSAERPKGSFSTLEIQRTEQGDSAMYLCASSAPYREITDTQYFGPGTRLTVL.

This chain links TRBV5-5 with TRBJ1-2; tentatively, D is TRBD1 (5 bases). Germline lookup yields CDR1 SGHKS and CDR2 YYEKEE (reference sequence). Trimming stripped 4 bases from V and 6 bases from J, with 13 bases between. The CDR3 is 13 residues long. The CDR3 sequence: CASSLPGPNGYTF. Written as DNA, the CDR3 is TGTGCCAGCAGCCTCCCGGGACCGAATGGCTACACCTTC.

This clonotype has just one count. This rearrangement joins TRBV5-5 to TRBJ2-5; no clear D. This CDR3 comprises 14 residues. Germline loops: CDR1 SGHKS, CDR2 YYEKEE (reference sequence). The V end lost 4 bases, the J end lost 0 bases, and 10 bases lay between the germline ends. The DNA of the CDR3 is TGTGCCAGCAGCCTTCGGACCTACCAAGAGACCCAGTACTTC. Translating gives CASSLRTYQETQYF.

This clonotype was recorded at least ten times. This sequence joins TRBV20-1 and TRBJ1-6, with D unclear. CDR1 DFQATT and CDR2 SNEGSKA come from the germline V gene (reference sequence). CDR3 length equals 13 residues. Trimming shortened V by 3 bases and J by 6 bases, and 9 bases separated the two germline ends. CDR3 residues: CSARKGVNSPLHF. CDR3 coding DNA: TGCAGTGCTAGGAAAGGAGTTAATTCACCCCTCCACTTT.

This clonotype has just a few counts. V is TRBV3-1 and J is TRBJ2-1, with 10 bases fitting TRBD1. This CDR3 contains 16 residues. Germline V lookup: CDR1 LGHDT, CDR2 YNNKEL (reference sequence). V shed 2 bases and J 3 bases; nucleotides not matched to a gene: 4. DNA for the CDR3: TGTGCCAGCAGCCAAAGAAGGGACAGGGGCTACAATGAGCAGTTCTTC. The encoded protein is CASSQRRDRGYNEQFF.

This clonotype has just a few counts. The CDR3 reads CASSRAGGTQYF. As DNA, the CDR3 is TGTGCCAGCAGCCGGGCGGGTGGGACCCAGTACTTC. This chain links TRBV12-3 or TRBV12-4 with TRBJ2-5; TRBD2 is a possible D gene (5 bases). The ends were cut back, 6 bases at V and 7 bases at J, with 12 bases in the middle. The CDR3 contains 12 residues.

This clonotype was seen a handful of times. The chain couples TRBV2 to TRBJ2-1, with D tentatively TRBD1 (5 bases). Germline V gene lookup returns CDR1 SNHLY and CDR2 FYNNEI. The CDR3 covers 14 residues. Trimming cost V 11 bases and J 2 bases, with 16 bases left between them. The CDR3 sequence is CAWVVGHPYNEQFF. The CDR3 DNA is TGTGCCTGGGTCGTTGGACATCCCTACAATGAGCAGTTCTTC.

The CDR3 sequence is CSAAPTQGEQFF. Here the CDR3 DNA reads TGCAGTGCCGCACCGACCCAGGGTGAGCAGTTCTTC. The chain combines TRBV20-1 with TRBJ2-1; D may be TRBD1 (5 bases). Germline lookup yields CDR1 DFQATT and CDR2 SNEGSKA (reference sequence). CDR3 length: 12 residues. V gave up 6 bases and J gave up 9 bases, with 15 bases separating them.